Below, one TCR beta chain is given with its context. These data are taken from a study of response to subunit inactivated influenza vaccine. TCRdb reprocessed the RT-PCR reads via MiXCR and lists one record per CDR3 protein. The sample holds over 300,000 distinct CDR3 sequences, just over 20% seen once. The CDR3 length is 14 residues. Trimming cost V 3 bases and J 5 bases, with 14 bases left between them. Germline CDR1 reads DFQATT; CDR2 reads SNEGSKA (reference sequence). The V call is TRBV20-1, the J call TRBJ1-5, with a possible D match to TRBD1 (5 bases). Sequencing was performed on PBMCs from blood, taken approximately 20 months after vaccination. The sequence came from a man aged 45 to 75 who received an inactivated influenza vaccine. CDR3 region: CSARAGPRYQPQHF. CDR3 coding DNA: TGCAGTGCTAGGGCGGGGCCGCGGTATCAGCCCCAGCATTTT.